This TCR beta chain came from a study of blood T cell repertoires in COVID-19. On the study more broadly: Acute-phase and convalescent COVID-19 samples originated in the United States, Italy and Spain.

V was shortened by 2 bases and J by 0 bases, with 7 bases between the two germline ends. The CDR3 is 14 amino acids. Germline V gene lookup returns CDR1 MNHEY and CDR2 SVGEGT. Original handling: Estimates of nucleated cell counts were drawn from the amplification of reference gene primers. Assay: immunoSEQ multiplex PCR; the TCRdb copy retains only in-frame clones and omits some. V, J and clone size derive from that table, while D and trimming were established from the DNA sequence. Of about 200,000 clones listed, 75% to 90% are singletons. The chain has TRBV6-2 or TRBV6-3 and TRBJ1-1, with D unclear. Sequenced material: peripheral blood. The sequence derives from a man in his forties with acute or convalescent COVID-19. The CDR3, as DNA: TGTGCCAGCAGTTACAGGAGCATGAACACTGAAGCTTTCTTT. Translation: CASSYRSMNTEAFF.